This T cell receptor beta chain stems from a study of blood T cell repertoires in COVID-19. Study at large: Sites in the United States, Italy and Spain provided acute and convalescent COVID-19 samples. In each case, the material was cDNA or gDNA derived from T cells, B-cell-depleted T cells, or PBMCs.

Trimming shortened V by 10 bases and J by 10 bases, and 19 bases separated the two germline ends. Germline CDR1 reads LNHDA; CDR2 reads SQIVND (reference sequence). This CDR3 has 12 residues. Clones were sequenced by immunoSEQ multiplex PCR, and TCRdb holds only the in-frame ones, with some missing. This table has 150,000 to 200,000 clones, more than 70% appearing once. The chain has TRBV19 and TRBJ1-1; tentative D call: TRBD1 (5 bases). The receptor was isolated from a person aged 70 to 85 with COVID-19, enrolled during active disease. Material for sequencing was peripheral blood. CDR3 sequence (DNA): TGTGCCACCCTCCAGGGAAGTGGGGCAGCTTTCTTT. This sequence encodes CATLQGSGAAFF. Supplemented by reference TRBV19 and TRBJ1-1, the full variable domain reads DGGITQSPKYLFRKEGQNVTLSCEQNLNHDAMYWYRQDPGQGLRLIYYSQIVNDFQKGDIAEGYSVSREKKESFPLTVTSAQKNPTAFYLCATLQGSGAAFFGQGTRLTVV.